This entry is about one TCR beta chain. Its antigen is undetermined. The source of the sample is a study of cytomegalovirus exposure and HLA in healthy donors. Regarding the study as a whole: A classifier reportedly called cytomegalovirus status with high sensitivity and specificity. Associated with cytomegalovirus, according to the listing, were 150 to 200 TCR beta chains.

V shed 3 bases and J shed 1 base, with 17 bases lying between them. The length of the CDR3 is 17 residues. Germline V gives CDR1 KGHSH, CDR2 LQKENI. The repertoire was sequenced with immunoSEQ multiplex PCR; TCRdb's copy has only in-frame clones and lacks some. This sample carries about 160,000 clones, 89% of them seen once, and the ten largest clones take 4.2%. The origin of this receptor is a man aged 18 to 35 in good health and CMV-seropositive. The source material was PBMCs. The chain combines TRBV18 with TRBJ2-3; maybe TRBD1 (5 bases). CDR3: CASSPRGRGGRTDTQYF. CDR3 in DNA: TGTGCCAGCTCACCCCGAGGAAGGGGCGGACGCACAGATACGCAGTATTTT.